The 15 T cell receptor beta chains in this list originate from one sample, sequenced in a study of OX40 agonist ivuxolimab in advanced cancers. Here immunoSEQ multiplex PCR was the method, and the copy in TCRdb shows in-frame clones only, minus some. The sample carries approximately 61,000 clones, around nine tenths recorded once. The source material was CD4+ or CD8+ T cells sorted from blood, sampled in a trial of the OX40 agonist ivuxolimab. The receptors were gathered from an adult with an advanced solid tumor such as melanoma, head and neck, liver or kidney cancer.

The V call is TRBV19, the J call TRBJ2-1; D gene unclear. Germline CDR1 reads LNHDA; CDR2 reads SQIVND (reference sequence). V was trimmed by 1 base and J by 4 bases, leaving 5 bases between them. The CDR3 length is 13 residues. CDR3 protein: CASSIAPYNEQFF. In nucleotides, the CDR3 is TGTGCCAGTAGTATAGCCCCGTACAATGAGCAGTTCTTC.

This clone has only a few counts. The CDR3 loop is CASRQGTYNSPLHF. The CDR3 nucleotides read TGTGCCAGCAGGCAGGGTACCTATAATTCACCCCTCCACTTT. The chain is built from TRBV28 and TRBJ1-6; TRBD1 might be the D (5 bases). The V end lost 6 bases, the J end lost 2 bases, and 8 bases lay between the germline ends. This CDR3 is 14 amino acids long. CDR1 is MDHEN, CDR2 SYDVKM, per germline.

This chain connects TRBV4-3 to TRBJ1-2, with no clear D. Germline V gene lookup returns CDR1 LGHNA and CDR2 YSLEER. This CDR3 spans 13 amino acids. The germline V and J ends were trimmed by 1 base and 5 bases, with 8 bases remaining between them. This CDR3 reads CASSQGSFYGYTF. DNA for the CDR3: TGCGCCAGCAGCCAAGGATCCTTTTATGGCTACACCTTC.

This chain uses TRBV27 with TRBJ2-5, with TRBD1 identical over 8 bases. The better agreement between TRBJ2-7 and the DNA end casts doubt on the J call. The CDR3 length is 16 residues. The V gene's germline CDR1 is MNHEY and CDR2 SMNVEV (reference sequence). Here the CDR3 reads CASSSSGGEMAYEQYF. The CDR3 nucleotides are TGTGCCAGCAGTTCTTCAGGGGGCGAGATGGCTTACGAGCAGTACTTC.

The CDR3 nucleotides read TGCGCCAGCAGTGAAACAGAGGAGGATACGCAGTATTTT. It yields the protein CASSETEEDTQYF. This chain connects TRBV10-2 to TRBJ2-3; D unresolved. The CDR3 totals 13 residues. Germline CDR1 reads WSHSY; CDR2 reads SAAADI. V lost 3 bases and J 6 bases, leaving 10 bases between the germline ends.

V usage is TRBV6-1 and J usage is TRBJ2-7, with 11 bases matching TRBD1. From germline, CDR1 is MNHNS and CDR2 SASEGT. This CDR3 contains 14 residues. V was clipped by 4 bases and J by 3 bases; unmatched bases: 2. The CDR3 DNA sequence: TGTGCCAGCAGTGGGGGGACAGGGGGCTACGAGCAGTACTTC. It translates to CASSGGTGGYEQYF.

This chain uses TRBV27 with TRBJ1-1, with D possibly matching TRBD1 (5 bases). The germline V gene has CDR1 MNHEY and CDR2 SMNVEV (reference sequence). The CDR3 runs to 14 residues. V was shortened by 5 bases and J by 5 bases, with 15 bases between the two germline ends. CDR3 sequence reads: CASSPSAGGTEAFF. CDR3 nucleotides: TGTGCCAGCAGTCCCTCGGCTGGGGGGACTGAAGCTTTCTTT.

This chain uses TRBV10-3 with TRBJ2-7; D not resolved. The CDR3 sequence is 15 residues long. The germline CDR1 and CDR2 sequences are ENHRY and SYGVKD. V gave up 0 bases and J gave up 5 bases, with 14 bases separating them. DNA for the CDR3: TGTGCCATCAGTGAGTCGTTGAGCCCATCCCACGAGCAGTACTTC. It yields the protein CAISESLSPSHEQYF.

The rearrangement joins TRBV19 to TRBJ1-1; D is ambiguous. Trimming removed 0 bases from V and 4 bases from J, with 9 bases in between. The CDR3 spans 14 residues. The germline CDR1 and CDR2 sequences are LNHDA and SQIVND (reference sequence). CDR3 protein: CASSIDPRGTEAFF. The CDR3 DNA sequence: TGTGCCAGTAGTATAGATCCCCGGGGCACTGAAGCTTTCTTT.

CDR3 coding DNA: TGTGCCAGCACCTCCGCCCTCGGGAGGGCGGAGACCGGGGAGCTGTTTTTT. It yields the protein CASTSALGRAETGELFF. The chain combines TRBV7-1 with TRBJ2-2, with 8 bases aligning to TRBD2. TRBV7-1 is an ORF for which the function is uncertain. CDR3 length equals 17 residues. J lost 5 bases, V lost 7 bases, and 15 bases had no gene match.

This chain links TRBV6-5 with TRBJ2-3, with D possibly TRBD2 on 6 matching bases. Germline loops: CDR1 MNHEY, CDR2 SVGAGI. V lost 5 bases, J lost 1 base, and 10 bases lay in between. The CDR3 spans 14 residues. The CDR3 is CASSDGSRTDTQYF. Written as DNA, the CDR3 is TGTGCCAGCAGTGACGGGAGTCGCACAGATACGCAGTATTTT.

V is TRBV28 and J is TRBJ2-2; D gene unclear. The CDR3 runs 14 residues. The V gene lost 4 bases and the J gene lost 0 bases, with 6 bases spanning the gap. The germline V gene has CDR1 MDHEN and CDR2 SYDVKM. This CDR3 reads CASSWVTNTGELFF. CDR3 DNA sequence: TGTGCCAGCAGTTGGGTAACGAACACCGGGGAGCTGTTTTTT.

This clone was detected only a few times. The genes are TRBV12-2 and TRBJ1-2; the D segment call TRBD1 is taken from the table without a DNA check. TRBV12-2 is marked as a pseudogene. The length of the CDR3 is 18 residues. CDR3 residues: CASRSRPSRQGGWYGYTF. The CDR3 DNA follows: TGTGCAAGTCGCTCGAGGCCGTCGAGACAGGGGGGTTGGTATGGCTACACCTTC.

The chain uses TRBV11-3 and TRBJ1-3, with a possible D match to TRBD1 (5 bases). Trimming removed 0 bases at V and 4 bases at J, with 10 bases between. The CDR3 consists of 15 residues. In germline, CDR1 is SGHNT, CDR2 YENEEA. CDR3 region: CASSLDGGNGNTIYF. CDR3 nucleotide sequence: TGTGCCAGCAGCTTAGATGGGGGGAACGGAAACACCATATATTTT.

V and J are TRBV7-1 and TRBJ1-5; TRBD1 matches at 10 bases. TRBV7-1 is assigned to the ORF class and has an uncertain function. The CDR3 consists of 16 residues. J was trimmed by 5 bases and V by 5 bases; bases with no gene match: 9. CDR3 sequence reads: CASSITSGTGDQPQHF. The CDR3 DNA is TGTGCCAGCAGCATAACATCCGGGACAGGGGATCAGCCCCAGCATTTT.